This TCR beta chain was sequenced in a study of CD8 T cells in ankylosing spondylitis. Study findings and constraints: There were earlier reports of some motif variants in reactive arthritis synovial fluid and blood.

Each CDR3 protein is one row after TCRdb ran MiXCR on the 5' RACE reads. The sample shows under 400,000 distinct CDR3 sequences, approximately 10% of them seen only once. The CDR3 spans 14 residues. Trimming stripped 3 bases from V and 10 bases from J, with 16 bases between. About this clonotype: Its target is unknown. A clone one base away is much larger, so this may be a read error.

The chain couples TRBV12-3 or TRBV12-4 to TRBJ2-4, with D perhaps TRBD2 (6 bases). The source material was blood, either unsorted or a sorted T cell fraction (not recorded which). The TCR originated in a female donor with ankylosing spondylitis or in good health (not recorded which). This CDR3 is CASSLGSGMGIQYF. Here the CDR3 DNA reads TGTGCCAGCAGTTTGGGTAGCGGTATGGGAATTCAGTACTTC.